The 21 T cell receptor beta chains below were found in one sample sequenced in a study of blood T cell repertoires in COVID-19. TCRdb's table, derived via immunoSEQ multiplex PCR, lists solely in-frame clones and lacks some. This table holds roughly 150,000 clones, around four fifths found once. Sequenced sample: peripheral blood. These receptors were collected from a woman aged 80 or over with COVID-19, enrolled during active disease.

The rearrangement uses TRBV5-8 and TRBJ2-1; 9 bases map to TRBD2. Germline CDR1 and CDR2: SGHTS and YDEGEE. J lost 0 bases, V lost 2 bases, and 3 bases had no gene match. This CDR3 has 16 residues. CDR3 in DNA: TGTGCCAGCAGCTTCCTAGCGGGGCGCTCCTACAATGAGCAGTTCTTC. Its protein product is CASSFLAGRSYNEQFF.

The V and J genes are TRBV5-1 and TRBJ2-2; D might be TRBD1 (5 bases). Between the trimmed V and J ends, which lost 4 bases and 6 bases, there was a span of 10 bases. This CDR3 is built from 13 residues. Per the germline V gene, CDR1 is SGHRS and CDR2 is YFSETQ. The CDR3 region has the DNA TGCGCCAGCAGCATCCAGGGTCCCGGGGAGCTGTTTTTT. Its translation: CASSIQGPGELFF.

The chain carries TRBV27 and TRBJ2-7, with 12 bases identical to TRBD2. After removal of 2 bases from V and 4 bases from J, the junction contained 3 bases not matched to a gene. CDR1 is MNHEY, CDR2 SMNVEV, per germline (reference sequence). The CDR3 totals 15 residues. The CDR3 nucleotides read TGTGCCAGCAGTTTAGCGACTAGCGGGAGTTACGAGCAGTACTTC. It specifies CASSLATSGSYEQYF.

The chain carries TRBV19 and TRBJ2-1, with 8 bases identical to TRBD2. Germline V gives CDR1 LNHDA, CDR2 SQIVND (reference sequence). This CDR3 is built from 14 residues. V lost 6 bases to trimming and J lost 7 bases; unmatched junction nucleotides: 8. This CDR3 is CASRPGGPGNEQFF. The CDR3 DNA reads TGTGCCAGTAGACCGGGAGGGCCTGGAAATGAGCAGTTCTTC.

The chain joins TRBV29-1 to TRBJ2-1, with 11 positions matching TRBD2. This CDR3 contains 16 residues. From germline, CDR1 is SQVTM and CDR2 ANQGSEA. The trim removed 4 bases at V and 10 bases at J, leaving 15 bases unmatched. Here the CDR3 reads CSVASGGTSGRGEQFF. The CDR3 nucleotides read TGCAGCGTTGCGAGTGGAGGGACTAGCGGAAGGGGGGAGCAGTTCTTC.

This chain connects TRBV5-1 to TRBJ2-1, with a possible D match to TRBD2 (6 bases). The germline V and J ends were trimmed by 4 bases and 0 bases, with 8 bases remaining between them. There are 14 residues in the CDR3. Germline values: CDR1 SGHRS, CDR2 YFSETQ. The CDR3 loop is CASSGGSSYNEQFF. CDR3 nucleotides: TGCGCCAGCAGCGGAGGGTCCTCCTACAATGAGCAGTTCTTC.

V is TRBV3-1 (or the pseudogene TRBV3-2) and J is TRBJ1-3; 7 bases are a match to TRBD1. The V gene end was trimmed by 1 base and the J gene end by 0 bases; junction bases not matched to a gene: 9. The CDR3 runs 18 residues. Germline CDR1 is LGHDT and CDR2 is YNNKEL (reference sequence). CDR3 in amino acids: CASSQVSTGTGSGNTIYF. The CDR3 DNA reads as TGTGCCAGCAGCCAAGTTTCGACAGGGACTGGCTCTGGAAACACCATATATTTT.

The table lists this clone with a count of one. The chain combines TRBV3-1 (or the pseudogene TRBV3-2) with TRBJ1-2; 7 bases fit TRBD1. Germline V gene data show CDR1 as LGHDT and CDR2 as YNNKEL (reference sequence). Losses at the gene ends were 0 bases for V and 4 bases for J; bases not matched to a gene: 2. The length of the CDR3 is 14 residues. The CDR3 DNA sequence: TGTGCCAGCAGCCAAGATGGGACAGCCTATGGCTACACCTTC. This translates into CASSQDGTAYGYTF.

V and J are TRBV15 and TRBJ2-1, with D unresolved. The CDR3 runs to 17 residues. The germline gives CDR1 LNHNV, CDR2 YYDKDF (reference sequence). Trimming cost V 1 base and J 0 bases, with 13 bases left between them. For the CDR3, the DNA is TGTGCCACCAGCAGAGGGCCGCCGGGTAGCTCCTACAATGAGCAGTTCTTC. This gives the protein CATSRGPPGSSYNEQFF.

J is TRBJ1-2 and V is TRBV9; 7 nucleotides match TRBD1. CDR3 length: 13 amino acids. Losses at the gene ends were 4 bases for V and 8 bases for J; bases not matched to a gene: 8. The V gene's germline CDR1 is SGDLS and CDR2 YYNGEE. The CDR3, as DNA: TGTGCCAGCAGCTCCGGACAGGCTCGGGGCTACACCTTC. This encodes CASSSGQARGYTF.

This rearrangement joins TRBV4-1 to TRBJ1-1, with D unclear. V was trimmed by 7 bases and J by 3 bases, leaving 18 bases between them. In germline, CDR1 is MGHRA, CDR2 YSYEKL. The CDR3 runs to 15 residues. CDR3 in amino acids: CASKSFGRRYTEAFF. The CDR3 DNA sequence: TGCGCCAGCAAGAGTTTTGGCAGGAGGTACACTGAAGCTTTCTTT.

This clone was seen a handful of times. V gene TRBV3-1 (or the pseudogene TRBV3-2) combines with J gene TRBJ1-6, with 8 bases fitting TRBD1. The CDR3 is 15 amino acids. The germline V gene encodes CDR1 LGHDT and CDR2 YNNKEL (reference sequence). V shed 3 bases, J shed 11 bases, and the junction held 9 bases outside the gene matches. As DNA, the CDR3 is TGTGCCAGCAGCCAGGATTCGACAGGGGCAGCACCCCTCCACTTT. Protein product: CASSQDSTGAAPLHF.

The chain is built from TRBV4-1 and TRBJ2-3; D is perhaps TRBD1 (7 bases). V lost 2 bases and J 6 bases, leaving 18 bases between the germline ends. There are 16 residues in the CDR3. Germline lookup yields CDR1 MGHRA and CDR2 YSYEKL. Here the CDR3 reads CASSQLGQGGSDTQYF. CDR3 DNA: TGCGCCAGCAGCCAATTGGGCCAGGGGGGCTCGGATACGCAGTATTTT.

The chain employs TRBV2 and TRBJ1-2; D possibly corresponds to TRBD1 (5 bases). Germline loops: CDR1 SNHLY, CDR2 FYNNEI. V gave up 4 bases and J gave up 8 bases, with 11 bases separating them. CDR3 length: 12 amino acids. The CDR3 bases are TGTGCCAGCAGTGTAGGGGAGGAAGGCTACACCTTC. This sequence encodes CASSVGEEGYTF.

This clone was detected only a few times. The V gene is TRBV5-4, the J gene TRBJ2-1; TRBD2 might be the D (6 bases). The CDR3 extends over 15 amino acids. The V gene's germline CDR1 is SGHNT and CDR2 YYREEE (reference sequence). V lost 0 bases, J lost 0 bases, and 7 bases lay in between. CDR3 coding DNA: TGTGCCAGCAGCTTGGCGGGAGCCTCCTACAATGAGCAGTTCTTC. The encoded protein is CASSLAGASYNEQFF. Full variable domain (remainder filled in from reference TRBV5-4 and TRBJ2-1): ETGVTQSPTHLIKTRGQQVTLRCSSQSGHNTVSWYQQALGQGPQFIFQYYREEENGRGNFPPRFSGLQFPNYSSELNVNALELDDSALYLCASSLAGASYNEQFFGPGTRLTVL.

This clone was seen ten or more times. DNA of the CDR3: TGTGCCAGCAGCGTAGTATGGGACAGTCCCCAGCATTTT. It is translated as CASSVVWDSPQHF. V and J are TRBV9 and TRBJ1-5, with TRBD1 matching over 7 bases. After removal of 0 bases from V and 10 bases from J, the junction contained 4 bases not matched to a gene. The CDR3 has 13 amino acids. Looked up from germline, CDR1 is SGDLS and CDR2 is YYNGEE.

This clone has only one observation. The chain uses TRBV5-1 and TRBJ1-1; TRBD1 aligns across 7 bases. Losses at the gene ends were 0 bases for V and 4 bases for J; bases not matched to a gene: 6. Germline V CDR1 and CDR2: SGHRS, YFSETQ. There are 15 residues in the CDR3. In DNA form, the CDR3 reads TGCGCCAGCAGCTTGGAGCAAGGGGGCCTCACTGAAGCTTTCTTT. Translation: CASSLEQGGLTEAFF.

This chain links TRBV28 with TRBJ1-2, with D unclear. Germline CDR1 reads MDHEN; CDR2 reads SYDVKM. The V end was cut by 6 bases, the J end by 5 bases, with 13 bases between. The CDR3 is 13 residues long. The DNA of the CDR3 is TGTGCCAGCAGACAAAGGGAGGGATATGGCTACACCTTC. Translating gives CASRQREGYGYTF.

V and J are TRBV3-1 (or the pseudogene TRBV3-2) and TRBJ1-2; D not certain. The CDR3 covers 14 residues. The V end lost 1 base, the J end lost 4 bases, and 10 bases lay between the germline ends. Per the germline V gene, CDR1 is LGHDT and CDR2 is YNNKEL (reference sequence). CDR3 nucleotide sequence: TGTGCCAGCAGCCAAGCTGGGCTTACCTATGGCTACACCTTC. It yields the protein CASSQAGLTYGYTF.

This chain links TRBV5-4 with TRBJ2-7; 7 bases line up with TRBD1. J gave up 7 bases and V 4 bases, and 11 bases lay outside the gene matches. The germline V gene has CDR1 SGHNT and CDR2 YYREEE (reference sequence). This CDR3 is 14 amino acids long. The CDR3 bases are TGTGCCAGCAGCACCGAGACAGGGATTGGTGAGCAGTACTTC. Residues: CASSTETGIGEQYF.

This clone was seen a single time. V usage is TRBV7-3 and J usage is TRBJ2-5, with D tentatively TRBD1 (7 bases). The CDR3 totals 14 residues. Germline loops: CDR1 SGHTA, CDR2 FQGTGA. V lost 2 bases to trimming and J lost 3 bases, with 10 bases between them. Here the CDR3 DNA reads TGTGCCAGCAGCTTAGGGGGGACAGAAGAGACCCAGTACTTC. It specifies CASSLGGTEETQYF.